This T cell receptor beta chain was recorded in a study of PD-L1 blockade in urothelial cancer. Overall study: Patients took up atezolizumab around 2014 at 1,200 mg intravenously every 3 weeks. Prior exposure to chemotherapy in patients amounted to 0 to 3 regimens received. Once treatment had started, blood was analyzed at 3 weeks (second dose) and again at 6 weeks.

Using immunoSEQ multiplex PCR, the repertoire was profiled, and TCRdb retains in-frame clones only, with some absent. The table includes tens of thousands of clones, roughly 84% detected once. The germline V gene encodes CDR1 SNHLY and CDR2 FYNNEI. J gave up 3 bases and V 2 bases, and 1 base lay outside the gene matches. The CDR3 runs 14 residues. Time point denoted: pretreatment peripheral blood. This clonotype was sampled from a woman in her 70s with urothelial cancer. V is TRBV2 and J is TRBJ2-3; 8 bases are a match to TRBD1. The sequences come from PBMCs, collected around atezolizumab (anti-PD-L1) treatment. The CDR3 reads CASSEQGATDTQYF. The CDR3 DNA sequence: TGTGCCAGCAGTGAACAGGGGGCAACAGATACGCAGTATTTT.